The following is a T cell receptor beta chain sequence with its context. The junction and the germline gene differ at one end; a read error may be behind it. The CDR3 runs 13 residues. Germline V gene data show CDR1 as SGHNT and CDR2 as YYREEE (reference sequence). This entry comes from a study of cytomegalovirus exposure and HLA in healthy donors. The PCR employed 60 Vbeta primers together with 13 Jbeta primers. This table comes from immunoSEQ multiplex PCR, and its TCRdb copy is limited to in-frame clones, with some not included. This table holds hundreds of thousands of clones, about 90% found once.

The TCR comes from a woman younger than 35 in good health and CMV-seronegative. Source material: PBMCs. The chain carries TRBV5-4 and TRBJ1-4; TRBD1 agrees at 11 bases. The CDR3 bases are TGTGCCAGCAGCTTTGGGACAGGGGGTCCAAGGATTTTT. Protein product: CASSFGTGGPRIF.